This TCR beta chain came from a study of CD8 T cells in ankylosing spondylitis. Findings of the study overall: There was a TCR beta motif, made of eight highly homologous variants, that appeared characteristic of ankylosing spondylitis blood. As reported, disease-linked clones showed significant enrichment in matched ankylosing spondylitis synovial fluid. Several of the motif variants were reported before in synovial fluid and blood from reactive arthritis. As for the disease-linked clones, they showed a CD8+ phenotype and occurred at relatively low frequencies in peripheral blood.

The CDR3 has 13 residues. Germline loops: CDR1 SNHLY, CDR2 FYNNEI. V gave up 6 bases and J gave up 3 bases; unmatched junction bases: 3. This clonotype was picked up a small number of times. Its antigen is as yet unknown. Library preparation for TCR beta used quantitative 5'-RACE with molecular barcodes. Using its own MiXCR run on the 5' RACE reads, TCRdb lists one record per CDR3 protein. The sample contains about 210,000 distinct CDR3 sequences, about 7.3% of which appear only once. The source material was blood, either unsorted or a sorted T cell fraction (not recorded which). The clonotype originates from a male donor with ankylosing spondylitis. The genes are TRBV2 and TRBJ2-7, with 9 positions matching TRBD1. CDR3 in amino acids: CASSRTGDYEQYF. The CDR3 DNA sequence: TGTGCCAGCAGCCGGACAGGGGACTACGAGCAGTACTTC.